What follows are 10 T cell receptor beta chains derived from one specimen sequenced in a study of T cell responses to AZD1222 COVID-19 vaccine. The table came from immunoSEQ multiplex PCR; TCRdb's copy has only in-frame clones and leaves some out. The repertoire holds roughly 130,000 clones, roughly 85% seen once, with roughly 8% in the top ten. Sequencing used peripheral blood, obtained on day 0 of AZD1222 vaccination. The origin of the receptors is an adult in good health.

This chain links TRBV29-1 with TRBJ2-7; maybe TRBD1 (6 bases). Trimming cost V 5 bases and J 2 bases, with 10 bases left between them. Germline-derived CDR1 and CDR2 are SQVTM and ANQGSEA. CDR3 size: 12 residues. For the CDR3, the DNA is TGCAGCGTTTCAGAGGGGGCCTACGAGCAGTACTTC. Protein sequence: CSVSEGAYEQYF.

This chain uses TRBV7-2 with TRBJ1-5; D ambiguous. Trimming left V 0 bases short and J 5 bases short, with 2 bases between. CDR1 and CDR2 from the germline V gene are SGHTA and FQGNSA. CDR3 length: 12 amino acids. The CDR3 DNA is TGTGCCAGCAGCTTAGCGCATCAGCCCCAGCATTTT. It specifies CASSLAHQPQHF.

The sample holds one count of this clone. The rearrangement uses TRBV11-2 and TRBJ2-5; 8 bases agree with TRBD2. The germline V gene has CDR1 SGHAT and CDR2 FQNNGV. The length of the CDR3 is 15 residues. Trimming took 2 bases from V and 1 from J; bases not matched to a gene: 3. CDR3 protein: CASSLLAGGQETQYF. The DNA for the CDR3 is TGTGCCAGCAGCTTACTTGCGGGGGGCCAAGAGACCCAGTACTTC.

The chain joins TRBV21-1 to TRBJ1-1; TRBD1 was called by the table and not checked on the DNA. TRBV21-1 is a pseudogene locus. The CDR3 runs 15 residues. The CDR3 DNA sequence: TGTGCCAGCAGCGGAGGACAGGGGGCGATAACTGAAGCTTTCTTT. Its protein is CASSGGQGAITEAFF.

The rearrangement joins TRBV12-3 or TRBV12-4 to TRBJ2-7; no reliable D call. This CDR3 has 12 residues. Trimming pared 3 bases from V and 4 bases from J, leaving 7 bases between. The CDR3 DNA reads TGTGCCAGCAGTTTCAGAAGATACGAGCAGTACTTC. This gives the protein CASSFRRYEQYF.

The chain's CDR3 is CASSDMRIAGLAGELFF. In DNA, the CDR3 is TGTGCCAGCAGTGACATGCGAATAGCGGGGCTCGCCGGGGAGCTGTTTTTT. The chain links TRBV6-1 to TRBJ2-2, with 8 positions matching TRBD2. V was pared by 3 bases and J by 6 bases, with 12 bases of the junction left unmatched. Germline loops: CDR1 MNHNS, CDR2 SASEGT. The CDR3 is 17 residues long.

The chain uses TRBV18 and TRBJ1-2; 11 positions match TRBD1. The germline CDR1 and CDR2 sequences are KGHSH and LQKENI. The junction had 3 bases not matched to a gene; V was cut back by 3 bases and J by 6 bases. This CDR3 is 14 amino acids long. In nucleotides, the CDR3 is TGTGCCAGCTCACCTGGACAGGGGGCAAATGGCTACACCTTC. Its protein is CASSPGQGANGYTF.

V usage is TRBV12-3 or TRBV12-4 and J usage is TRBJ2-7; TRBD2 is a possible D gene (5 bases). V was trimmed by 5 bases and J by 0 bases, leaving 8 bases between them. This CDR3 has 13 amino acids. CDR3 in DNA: TGTGCCAGCAGTCCCGGGATCTCCTACGAGCAGTACTTC. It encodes CASSPGISYEQYF.

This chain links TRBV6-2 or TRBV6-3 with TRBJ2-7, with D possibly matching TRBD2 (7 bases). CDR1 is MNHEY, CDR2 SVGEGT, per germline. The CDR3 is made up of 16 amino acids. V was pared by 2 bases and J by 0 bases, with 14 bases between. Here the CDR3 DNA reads TGTGCCAGCAGTTACGAATGGGGGGGGCTCTCCTACGAGCAGTACTTC. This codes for CASSYEWGGLSYEQYF.

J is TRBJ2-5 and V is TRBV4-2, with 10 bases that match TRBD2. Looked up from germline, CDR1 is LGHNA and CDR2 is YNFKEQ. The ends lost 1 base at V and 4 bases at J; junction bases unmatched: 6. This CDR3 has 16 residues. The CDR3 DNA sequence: TGTGCCAGCAGCCAAGTGCGGGCTAGCGGGGGAGAGACCCAGTACTTC. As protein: CASSQVRASGGETQYF.